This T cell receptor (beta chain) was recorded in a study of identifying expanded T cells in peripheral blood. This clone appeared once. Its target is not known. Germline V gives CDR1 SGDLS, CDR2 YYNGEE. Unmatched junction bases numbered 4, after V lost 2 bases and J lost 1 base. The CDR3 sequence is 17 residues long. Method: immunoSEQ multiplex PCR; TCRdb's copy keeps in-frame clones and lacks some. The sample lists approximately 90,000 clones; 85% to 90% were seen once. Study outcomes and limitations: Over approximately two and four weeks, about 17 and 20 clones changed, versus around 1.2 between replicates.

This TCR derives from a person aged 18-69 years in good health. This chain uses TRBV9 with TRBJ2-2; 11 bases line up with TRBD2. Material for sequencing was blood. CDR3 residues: CASSVGTSGLNTGELFF. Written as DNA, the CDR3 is TGTGCCAGCAGCGTCGGGACTAGCGGCTTGAACACCGGGGAGCTGTTTTTT.